The 15 T cell receptor beta chains listed next were all sequenced from one sample in a study of shared clonotypes between healthy human individuals. CD8 cells regarded as naive lacked CD45RO, were positively chosen for CCR7, and omitted terminally differentiated effector memory CD45RA+ cells. Generated by immunoSEQ multiplex PCR, the TCRdb table keeps only in-frame clones and is missing some. The sample yields millions of clones, approximately 95% seen once. The sample was naive CD8+ T cells sorted from blood. These TCRs come from a man aged 18 to 29 in good health.

The chain is built from TRBV7-6 and TRBJ2-1; D not certain. This CDR3 spans 14 amino acids. Trimming took off 5 bases at V and 5 bases at J, with 13 bases between the two ends. Per the germline V gene, CDR1 is SGHVS and CDR2 is FNYEAQ. CDR3 nucleotide sequence: TGTGCCAGCAGCCCGAGCCTTGTGGACAATGAGCAGTTCTTC. This sequence encodes CASSPSLVDNEQFF.

This chain connects TRBV10-3 to TRBJ2-1, with TRBD2 matching 8 bases. The germline V gene encodes CDR1 ENHRY and CDR2 SYGVKD. J lost 8 bases, V lost 7 bases, and 10 bases had no gene match. This CDR3 spans 14 amino acids. Written as DNA, the CDR3 is TGTGCCATCAATCCGGGACTAGTAGTCGATGAGCAGTTCTTC. Encoded protein: CAINPGLVVDEQFF.

The chain carries TRBV7-8 and TRBJ2-7; 13 nucleotides align to TRBD2. V trimming: 2 bases; J trimming: 5 bases; junction bases outside the gene matches: 6. Germline CDR1 SGHVS, CDR2 FQNEAQ. This CDR3 comprises 16 residues. The CDR3, as DNA: TGTGCCAGCAGCTTATCTTCACTAGCGGGAGGGGACGAGCAGTACTTC. This encodes CASSLSSLAGGDEQYF.

The J gene is TRBJ2-7, the V gene TRBV28, with D hard to call. V lost 6 bases to trimming and J lost 3 bases, with 15 bases between them. Per the germline V gene, CDR1 is MDHEN and CDR2 is SYDVKM. This CDR3 has 14 residues. CDR3 sequence (DNA): TGTGCCAGCAGCCCACGGAGTACCATCTACGAGCAGTACTTC. It encodes CASSPRSTIYEQYF.

This chain connects TRBV19 to TRBJ1-1; D unclear. This CDR3 is 14 amino acids long. V lost 7 bases, J lost 4 bases, and 16 bases lay in between. Germline V lookup: CDR1 LNHDA, CDR2 SQIVND (reference sequence). CDR3 residues: CASNPRTFGTEAFF. The CDR3 DNA sequence: TGTGCCAGTAACCCAAGGACCTTTGGCACTGAAGCTTTCTTT.

CDR3 bases: TGTGCCAGCAGCTTGGCCGGAGTGTCCTACGAGCAGTACTTC. Its translation: CASSLAGVSYEQYF. This sequence joins TRBV5-8 and TRBJ2-7; no firm D call. The CDR3 is 14 residues long. V was cut by 0 bases and J by 1 base, with 8 bases left in between. Germline V lookup: CDR1 SGHTS, CDR2 YDEGEE. The whole variable domain, filled in from reference TRBV5-8 and TRBJ2-7, reads EAGVTQSPTHLIKTRGQQATLRCSPISGHTSVYWYQQALGLGLQFLLWYDEGEERNRGNFPPRFSGRQFPNYSSELNVNALELEDSALYLCASSLAGVSYEQYFGPGTRLTVT.

The chain links TRBV5-1 to TRBJ2-7; 8 nucleotides align to TRBD1. The CDR3 spans 14 residues. With V trimmed by 1 base and J by 6 bases, 6 bases remained unmatched. Per the germline V gene, CDR1 is SGHRS and CDR2 is YFSETQ. The CDR3 sequence is CASSLIQGAGEQYF. The CDR3 DNA sequence: TGCGCCAGCAGCTTGATTCAGGGGGCTGGCGAGCAGTACTTC.

About this clone itself: The same CDR3 also results from other DNA sequences found in this sample. The chain combines TRBV9 with TRBJ2-1; 12 nucleotides match TRBD2. Trimming cost V 1 base and J 1 base; bases outside gene matches: 0. CDR1 is SGDLS, CDR2 YYNGEE, per germline. The CDR3 sequence is 16 residues long. CDR3 loop: CASSVLAGGSYNEQFF. CDR3 DNA: TGTGCCAGCAGCGTACTAGCGGGGGGGTCCTACAATGAGCAGTTCTTC.

The rearrangement links TRBV4-1 to TRBJ2-7; 8 bases are a match to TRBD1. Per the germline V gene, CDR1 is MGHRA and CDR2 is YSYEKL. The CDR3 sequence is 15 residues long. J gave up 3 bases and V 1 base, and 5 bases lay outside the gene matches. CDR3 nucleotide sequence: TGCGCCAGCAGCCAAGCAACGGACAGGGTCTACGAGCAGTACTTC. Its translation: CASSQATDRVYEQYF.

This clone showed up just a few times. The same CDR3 also results from other DNA sequences found in this sample. The chain combines TRBV7-9 with TRBJ2-7; D unresolved. The CDR3 runs to 13 residues. V was cut by 1 base and J by 1 base, with 5 bases left in between. Germline V gene sequence: CDR1 SEHNR, CDR2 FQNEAQ (reference sequence). DNA for the CDR3: TGTGCCAGCAGCTTAGTGGATTCCTACGAGCAGTACTTC. Protein sequence: CASSLVDSYEQYF.

This clone was counted a single time. With a much larger clone just one base away, this may be a read error. The sample contains more than one DNA sequence encoding this CDR3. V gene TRBV30 combines with J gene TRBJ2-7; no reliable D call. This CDR3 is built from 11 residues. V lost 0 bases, J lost 3 bases, and 3 bases lay in between. CDR1 and CDR2 (germline): GTSNPN, SVGIG (reference sequence). The CDR3 nucleotides are TGTGCCTGGAGTGTGAACTACGAGCAGTACTTC. This encodes CAWSVNYEQYF.

The genes are TRBV10-2 and TRBJ2-1; D may be TRBD2 (5 bases). CDR3 length: 15 residues. Trimming took off 7 bases at V and 2 bases at J, with 15 bases between the two ends. Per the germline V gene, CDR1 is WSHSY and CDR2 is SAAADI. CDR3 bases: TGCGCCAGCAACCTAGCCAGTGCGGCCTACAATGAGCAGTTCTTC. Translation: CASNLASAAYNEQFF.

The rearrangement links TRBV6-5 to TRBJ2-7, with 7 bases identical to TRBD1. J was trimmed by 2 bases and V by 1 base; bases with no gene match: 5. The CDR3 is made up of 15 amino acids. Germline V lookup: CDR1 MNHEY, CDR2 SVGAGI. DNA for the CDR3: TGTGCCAGCAGTTACTATGAGGGGGCTACCTACGAGCAGTACTTC. Amino acid sequence: CASSYYEGATYEQYF.

The rearrangement links TRBV30 to TRBJ1-4, with no clear D. Germline V gene sequence: CDR1 GTSNPN, CDR2 SVGIG (reference sequence). This CDR3 has 9 amino acids. CDR3 region: CVPERKLFF. The CDR3 bases are TGTGTCCCGGAAAGAAAACTGTTTTTT.

J is TRBJ2-3 and V is TRBV7-9; D perhaps matches TRBD1 (5 bases). Germline assignment: CDR1 SEHNR and CDR2 FQNEAQ (reference sequence). The V and J ends lost 8 bases and 2 bases respectively, with 23 bases between them. The CDR3 has 17 amino acids. The CDR3, as DNA: TGTGCCAGCCCCCCGATGGGGCCTCGGGCATCCACAGATACGCAGTATTTT. This translates into CASPPMGPRASTDTQYF.